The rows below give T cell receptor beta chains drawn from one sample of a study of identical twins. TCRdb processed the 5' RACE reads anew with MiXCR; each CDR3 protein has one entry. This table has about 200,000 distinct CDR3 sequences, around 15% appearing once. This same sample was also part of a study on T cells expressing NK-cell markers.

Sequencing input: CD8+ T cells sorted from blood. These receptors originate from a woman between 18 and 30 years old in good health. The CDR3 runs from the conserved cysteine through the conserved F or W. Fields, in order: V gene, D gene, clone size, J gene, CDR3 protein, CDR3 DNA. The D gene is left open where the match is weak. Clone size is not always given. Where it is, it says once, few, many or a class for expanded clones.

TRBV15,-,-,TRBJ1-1,CATSGGNEAFF,TGTGCCACCAGCGGGGGGAACGAAGCTTTCTTT
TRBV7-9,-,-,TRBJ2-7,CASSLNGVLYF,TGTGCCAGCAGCTTAAACGGGGTACTGTACTTC
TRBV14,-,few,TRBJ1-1,CASSPPRVRWGTEAFF,TGTGCCAGCAGCCCCCCGCGAGTCCGGTGGGGGACTGAAGCTTTCTTT
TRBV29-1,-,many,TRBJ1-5,CSVEDGINQPQHF,TGCAGCGTCGAGGACGGAATCAATCAGCCCCAGCATTTT
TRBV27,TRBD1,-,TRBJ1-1,CASSFLTQGFEAEAFF,TGTGCCAGCAGTTTCCTGACACAGGGGTTCGAGGCTGAAGCTTTCTTT
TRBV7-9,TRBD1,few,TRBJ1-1,CASNRNRGDTEAFF,TGTGCCAGCAACAGGAACAGGGGAGATACTGAAGCTTTCTTT
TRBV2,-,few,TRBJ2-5,CASREGGTQETQYF,TGTGCCAGCAGAGAAGGCGGTACTCAAGAGACCCAGTACTTC
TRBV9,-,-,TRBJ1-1,CASSTLDSMNTEAFF,TGTGCCAGCAGCACCCTGGACAGCATGAACACTGAAGCTTTCTTT
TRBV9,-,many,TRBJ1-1,CASSPGGGNTEAFF,TGTGCCAGCAGCCCCGGAGGCGGGAACACTGAAGCTTTCTTT
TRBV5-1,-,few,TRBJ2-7,CASSLAAGITEQYF,TGCGCCAGCAGCTTGGCCGCTGGTATTACCGAGCAGTACTTC
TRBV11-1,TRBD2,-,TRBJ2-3,CASSLKWSSGKVTDTQYF,TGTGCCAGCAGCTTGAAATGGTCTAGCGGGAAGGTCACAGATACGCAGTATTTT
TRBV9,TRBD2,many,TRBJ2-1,CASSPTSTSGGEQFF,TGTGCCAGCAGCCCCACCTCCACTAGCGGGGGAGAGCAGTTCTTC
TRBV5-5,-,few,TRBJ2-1,CASSFTGMNEQFF,TGTGCCAGCAGCTTCACGGGGATGAATGAGCAGTTCTTC
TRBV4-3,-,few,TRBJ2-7,CASSQESDSLYEQYF,TGCGCCAGCAGCCAAGAGAGTGATAGCCTCTACGAGCAGTACTTC
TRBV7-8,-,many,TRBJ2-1,CASSLLGGQLGGQFF,TGTGCCAGCAGCTTACTGGGAGGACAGTTGGGGGGGCAGTTCTTC
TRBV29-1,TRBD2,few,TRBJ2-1,CSVGGSLLGEQFF,TGCAGCGTGGGCGGGAGTCTTCTTGGTGAGCAGTTCTTC